This T cell receptor beta chain was sequenced in a study of blood T cell repertoires in COVID-19. Study as a whole: T cells, B-cell-depleted T cells, or PBMCs provided the cDNA or gDNA that served as material.

CDR1 and CDR2 (germline): SGHVS, FQNEAQ. The CDR3 runs to 14 residues. Trimming removed 5 bases from V and 4 bases from J, with 12 bases in between. Original analysis: Reference gene primer amplification gave nucleated cell count estimates. This table comes from immunoSEQ multiplex PCR, and its TCRdb copy is limited to in-frame clones, with some not included. The DNA gave D and trimming, while V, J and clone size come from that table. The data hold just under 60,000 clones, with approximately 86% observed a single time. This TCR derives from a human donor with active COVID-19. The donor label of this sample is uncertain. The chain has TRBV7-8 and TRBJ2-1, with D tentatively TRBD2 (5 bases). The sample was peripheral blood. The CDR3 nucleotides read TGTGCCAGCAGCCCCCCTGAGCGGTACAATGAGCAGTTCTTC. It translates to CASSPPERYNEQFF.